This T cell receptor (beta chain) was recovered during a study of shared clonotypes between healthy human individuals. Study-level results: Only blood samples were collected, and tissue repertoires likely differ. Clonotype sharing among donors was thought likely to change with sequencing depth.

Details on this clone: As yet, its antigen is unknown.

The CDR3 extends over 22 amino acids. Germline trimming cut 4 bases from V and 3 bases from J; bases unmatched to any gene: 26. Germline CDR1 reads LGHNA; CDR2 reads YNFKEQ. Assay used: immunoSEQ multiplex PCR; TCRdb lists only in-frame clones, some missing. The repertoire holds approximately 2,300,000 clones, with 80% to 95% as singletons. The split of CD4+ cells yielded CD45RA+ naive and CD45RA-negative memory subsets. The sequenced sample consisted of naive CD4+ T cells from PBMCs. Specified subset: CD45RA+ positively selected. The TCR was taken from a man aged 18 to 29 in good health. Some clones in this sample may be carry-over from other donors' samples. The rearrangement links TRBV4-2 to TRBJ2-5, with TRBD2 identical over 10 bases. CDR3: CASSPRPILAGVGGFLEETQYF. The CDR3 DNA is TGTGCCAGCAGCCCGCGCCCGATCCTAGCGGGAGTTGGGGGATTTCTGGAAGAGACCCAGTACTTC.